Listed below are T cell receptor beta chains from one sample, sequenced in a study of graft-versus-host responses after intestinal transplantation. Antigens of these TCRs are unknown. Data came from immunoSEQ multiplex PCR; TCRdb stores just in-frame clones and leaves some out. This table has about 90,000 clones, about 88% appearing once. The sequenced sample was unstimulated CD4+ T cells sorted from spleen or lymph node cells, obtained before transplant. The receptors originated from a human donor who was the organ donor for an intestinal transplant. CDR3s include the opening cysteine and the closing phenylalanine or tryptophan.

j_call: -
v_call: TRBV2
cdr3_aa: CASSLGLASSYEQYF

j_call: TRBJ1-5
v_call: TRBV29-1
cdr3_aa: CSVGGSNQPQHF

j_call: TRBJ2-1
v_call: TRBV6-1
cdr3_aa: CASSELRGGSSYNEQFF

j_call: TRBJ2-7
v_call: TRBV7-2
cdr3_aa: CASSGPGPLYF

j_call: TRBJ2-3
v_call: TRBV29-1
cdr3_aa: CSARGAQGADTQYF

j_call: TRBJ1-2
v_call: TRBV5-6
cdr3_aa: CASSPTRRGNYGYTF

j_call: TRBJ2-6
v_call: TRBV19
cdr3_aa: CASSPGTGANVLTF

j_call: TRBJ1-1
v_call: TRBV4-1
cdr3_aa: CASSQGGGLNTEAFF

j_call: TRBJ2-7
v_call: TRBV18
cdr3_aa: CASSPAGQSYEQYF

j_call: TRBJ2-7
v_call: TRBV19
cdr3_aa: CASIVRRVSYEQYF

j_call: TRBJ2-7
v_call: TRBV18
cdr3_aa: CASSPVSGTGVEQYF

j_call: TRBJ2-3
v_call: TRBV9
cdr3_aa: CASSVVSGQLSSQYF

j_call: TRBJ2-7
v_call: TRBV5-6
cdr3_aa: CASSTRGRGFYEQYF

j_call: TRBJ2-7
v_call: TRBV18
cdr3_aa: CASSPGLAGEQYF

j_call: TRBJ2-1
v_call: TRBV11-3
cdr3_aa: CASSPHPSRTDYNEQFF

j_call: TRBJ2-7
v_call: TRBV19
cdr3_aa: CASTTASGYEQYF

j_call: TRBJ1-5
v_call: TRBV27
cdr3_aa: CASSLRQRNQPQHF

j_call: TRBJ2-5
v_call: TRBV2
cdr3_aa: CASRDRGRETQYF

j_call: TRBJ2-2
v_call: TRBV2
cdr3_aa: CASTTGLHGELFF

j_call: TRBJ1-2
v_call: TRBV15
cdr3_aa: CATSRDVWDRGLLNYGYTF

j_call: TRBJ2-2
v_call: TRBV9
cdr3_aa: CASSSTPGQTNTGELFF

j_call: TRBJ1-2
v_call: TRBV7-2
cdr3_aa: CASSPRPQRLGYTF

j_call: TRBJ2-5
v_call: TRBV28
cdr3_aa: CASSLEGGIETQYF

j_call: TRBJ2-2
v_call: TRBV30
cdr3_aa: CAWSVRLAGFSTGELFF

j_call: TRBJ1-4
v_call: TRBV2
cdr3_aa: CASSEDIGGFSNEKLFF

j_call: TRBJ1-2
v_call: TRBV5-4
cdr3_aa: CASKPGTGGSNGYTF

j_call: TRBJ1-1
v_call: TRBV5-1
cdr3_aa: CASSFGMNTEAFF

j_call: TRBJ2-7
v_call: TRBV20-1
cdr3_aa: CSARGYEQYF

j_call: TRBJ2-1
v_call: TRBV5-1
cdr3_aa: CASSSILAGNNEQFF

j_call: TRBJ2-7
v_call: TRBV7-4
cdr3_aa: CASSTRGWEPYEQYF

j_call: TRBJ2-7
v_call: TRBV5-1
cdr3_aa: CASRLPGTGRHEQYF

j_call: TRBJ1-5
v_call: TRBV6-5
cdr3_aa: CASSYGQDSNQPQHF

j_call: TRBJ1-1
v_call: TRBV29-1
cdr3_aa: CSVEGRVTEAFF

j_call: TRBJ2-1
v_call: TRBV7-8
cdr3_aa: CASSFGGRAGAYNEQFF

j_call: TRBJ2-7
v_call: TRBV27
cdr3_aa: CASSFCGGGTRSREQYF

j_call: TRBJ2-7
v_call: TRBV6-4
cdr3_aa: CASSDPQGLAGAYEQYF

j_call: TRBJ2-1
v_call: TRBV4-2
cdr3_aa: CASSQDWLAGGYNEQFF

j_call: TRBJ1-2
v_call: TRBV7-2
cdr3_aa: CASSHRQGTYGYTF

j_call: TRBJ2-2
v_call: TRBV11-3
cdr3_aa: CASMGGRGTGELFF

j_call: TRBJ1-2
v_call: TRBV7-9
cdr3_aa: CASSLATGGHYGYTF